This T cell receptor beta chain is from a study of shared clonotypes between healthy human individuals. The table came from immunoSEQ multiplex PCR; TCRdb's copy has only in-frame clones and leaves some out. The sample contains roughly 1,500,000 clones, just under 99% of which appear only once. CDR3 length: 13 residues. With V trimmed by 6 bases and J by 4 bases, 4 bases remained unmatched. Germline values: CDR1 SGHRS, CDR2 YFSETQ. The TCR originated in a man under 40 in good health. V usage is TRBV5-1 and J usage is TRBJ2-3, with 8 nucleotides matching TRBD2. The sample comprised naive CD4+ T cells sorted from blood. Indicated subset: CD45RA+ positively selected. The CDR3 loop is CASIPGGADTQYF. For the CDR3, the DNA is TGCGCCAGCATACCGGGAGGGGCAGATACGCAGTATTTT.